Presented here are 22 T cell receptor beta chains from one specimen sequenced in a study of blood T cell repertoires in COVID-19. The method was immunoSEQ multiplex PCR; TCRdb's version includes in-frame clones alone and lacks a portion of them. In the table there are about 130,000 clones, roughly 79% of which are singletons. Sequencing was done on a sample of peripheral blood. These receptors were obtained from a human donor in a cohort sampled during active COVID-19.

V is TRBV11-2 and J is TRBJ2-1; D remains unclear. This CDR3 region has 13 residues. Germline CDR1 is SGHAT and CDR2 is FQNNGV. V dropped 8 bases and J dropped 6 bases, with 14 bases sitting between them. CDR3 residues: CASSSLWANEQFF. Here the CDR3 DNA reads TGTGCCAGCTCCTCCCTGTGGGCCAATGAGCAGTTCTTC. Full variable domain (remainder filled in from reference TRBV11-2 and TRBJ2-1): EAGVAQSPRYKIIEKRQSVAFWCNPISGHATLYWYQQILGQGPKLLIQFQNNGVVDDSQLPKDRFSAERLKGVDSTLKIQPAKLEDSAVYLCASSSLWANEQFFGPGTRLTVL.

This clone has just a few counts. The gene calls are TRBV4-1 and TRBJ1-1; the D gene is possibly TRBD1 (6 bases). The germline V gene has CDR1 MGHRA and CDR2 YSYEKL. V lost 5 bases to trimming and J lost 3 bases, with 19 bases between them. This CDR3 comprises 16 residues. CDR3 DNA: TGCGCCAGCAGCAAATTACAGGGAGTCGCGGACACTGAAGCTTTCTTT. This sequence encodes CASSKLQGVADTEAFF.

The chain employs TRBV10-3 and TRBJ2-7, with D perhaps TRBD2 (5 bases). Germline V gene sequence: CDR1 ENHRY, CDR2 SYGVKD. V was cut by 11 bases and J by 7 bases, with 15 bases left in between. The CDR3 runs 11 residues. In DNA form, the CDR3 reads TGTGCCCCAATGAGGGTTCGGGAGCAGTACTTC. This codes for CAPMRVREQYF.

The chain uses TRBV12-3 or TRBV12-4 and TRBJ1-2, with D possibly being TRBD1 (5 bases). The CDR3 runs to 12 residues. V was clipped by 6 bases and J by 4 bases, with 9 bases between them. CDR3 nucleotide sequence: TGTGCCAGCAGAGGGGATCCCTATGGCTACACCTTC. Translation gives CASRGDPYGYTF.

This chain uses TRBV6-4 with TRBJ1-6; 7 positions match TRBD1. The CDR3 loop spans 13 amino acids. With 6 bases clipped from V and 7 bases from J, the junction kept 3 bases outside the gene matches. Germline V lookup: CDR1 MRHNA, CDR2 SNTAGT. As DNA, the CDR3 is TGTGCCAGCAGCCGGGACAGAAATTCACCCCTCCACTTT. Protein product: CASSRDRNSPLHF.

This chain connects TRBV29-1 to TRBJ1-2, with no clear D. This CDR3 is 15 amino acids long. V lost 1 base, J lost 3 bases, and 15 bases lay in between. Germline V gene data show CDR1 as SQVTM and CDR2 as ANQGSEA. CDR3 DNA sequence: TGCAGCGTTGAAGGTGAGGCAGAGGCGCACTATGGCTACACCTTC. Residues: CSVEGEAEAHYGYTF.

V is TRBV7-8 and J is TRBJ2-7; 11 nucleotides align to TRBD1. Germline lookup yields CDR1 SGHVS and CDR2 FQNEAQ. The length of the CDR3 is 15 residues. J lost 1 base, V lost 4 bases, and 3 bases had no gene match. The DNA for the CDR3 is TGTGCCAGCAGCTCCGGGACAGGGGGTTCCTACGAGCAGTACTTC. As protein: CASSSGTGGSYEQYF.

The chain has TRBV3-1 (or the pseudogene TRBV3-2) and TRBJ1-3, with D maybe TRBD1 (6 bases). The CDR3 spans 16 residues. The V end was cut by 4 bases, the J end by 0 bases, with 13 bases between. Germline V gene data show CDR1 as LGHDT and CDR2 as YNNKEL (reference sequence). CDR3 loop: CASSRQDLSSGNTIYF. CDR3 bases: TGTGCCAGCAGCCGACAGGACCTGAGCTCTGGAAACACCATATATTTT.

V gene TRBV6-5 combines with J gene TRBJ2-3; perhaps TRBD2 as D (5 bases). Trimming took off 6 bases at V and 4 bases at J, with 8 bases between the two ends. The germline V gene encodes CDR1 MNHEY and CDR2 SVGAGI. The CDR3 spans 12 residues. The CDR3 protein is CASRGDADTQYF. Written as DNA, the CDR3 is TGTGCCAGCAGGGGAGATGCAGATACGCAGTATTTT.

The CDR3 reads CASSVGQITDTQYF. The CDR3 nucleotides read TGTGCCAGCAGCGTAGGGCAGATCACAGATACGCAGTATTTT. This chain joins TRBV9 and TRBJ2-3; D not resolved. Trimming took 0 bases from V and 2 from J, leaving 7 bases between them. The CDR3 is 14 residues long. Germline V gives CDR1 SGDLS, CDR2 YYNGEE.

This clone was detected a few times. The CDR3, as DNA: TGTGCCAGCAGCTTAATAGGGGCGGACGAGCAGTACTTC. Translated, it gives CASSLIGADEQYF. This sequence joins TRBV7-2 and TRBJ2-7; a weak D match, TRBD1 (5 bases). The germline V gene encodes CDR1 SGHTA and CDR2 FQGNSA. V shed 2 bases and J shed 5 bases, with 10 bases lying between them. This CDR3 is built from 13 residues.

The chain has TRBV7-8 and TRBJ1-1; D may be TRBD1 (6 bases). The CDR3 sequence is 15 residues long. The germline V and J ends were trimmed by 1 base and 0 bases, with 9 bases remaining between them. Germline V gives CDR1 SGHVS, CDR2 FQNEAQ. The CDR3 sequence: CASSLGGGLNTEAFF. The DNA of the CDR3 is TGTGCCAGCAGCTTAGGGGGGGGGCTGAACACTGAAGCTTTCTTT.

This rearrangement joins TRBV5-6 to TRBJ1-1; D call uncertain. The CDR3 is made up of 12 amino acids. Trimming took off 1 base at V and 4 bases at J, with 5 bases between the two ends. Germline assignment: CDR1 SGHDT and CDR2 YYEEEE. The CDR3 loop reads CASSLLATEAFF. The CDR3 nucleotides read TGTGCCAGCAGCTTGTTAGCCACTGAAGCTTTCTTT.

This clone was found once. The CDR3: CASWTAGTQYF. The CDR3 bases are TGTGCCAGCTGGACCGCGGGTACGCAGTATTTT. The chain couples TRBV27 to TRBJ2-3, with D perhaps TRBD2 (5 bases). Germline values: CDR1 MNHEY, CDR2 SMNVEV (reference sequence). V was trimmed by 8 bases and J by 8 bases, leaving 11 bases between them. The CDR3 sequence is 11 residues long.

The sample holds one count of this clone. Here the CDR3 DNA reads TGTGCCACCTCGACAGGAAATAACTATGGCTACACCTTC. Residues: CATSTGNNYGYTF. The rearrangement links TRBV6-5 to TRBJ1-2; a weak D match, TRBD1 (6 bases). Trimming cost V 10 bases and J 1 base, with 13 bases left between them. Germline values: CDR1 MNHEY, CDR2 SVGAGI. The length of the CDR3 is 13 residues.

V gene TRBV5-5 combines with J gene TRBJ2-7; 8 nucleotides agree with TRBD1. The CDR3 length is 15 residues. Germline V gives CDR1 SGHKS, CDR2 YYEKEE (reference sequence). Losses at the gene ends were 4 bases for V and 4 bases for J; bases not matched to a gene: 10. The CDR3 region has the DNA TGTGCCAGCAGCGCTACCGGGACAGGCTCTTACGAGCAGTACTTC. Translation: CASSATGTGSYEQYF.

This clone was seen just once. The V call is TRBV10-1, the J call TRBJ2-2, with TRBD2 matching 10 bases. V was clipped by 0 bases and J by 6 bases; unmatched bases: 4. There are 16 residues in the CDR3. CDR1 and CDR2 from the germline V gene are WNHNN and SYGVQD (reference sequence). CDR3 residues: CASSESASGGPGELFF. In DNA form, the CDR3 reads TGCGCCAGCAGTGAGTCCGCTAGCGGGGGCCCCGGGGAGCTGTTTTTT.

Turning to this clone: The same CDR3 is also encoded by other DNA sequences in this sample. The rearrangement joins TRBV2 to TRBJ1-5; 11 bases fit TRBD1. Germline CDR1 is SNHLY and CDR2 is FYNNEI. The CDR3 loop spans 14 amino acids. Losses at the gene ends were 6 bases for V and 5 bases for J; bases not matched to a gene: 3. The CDR3 DNA is TGTGCCAGCAGCCGGACAGGGGGCGATCAGCCCCAGCATTTT. It codes for CASSRTGGDQPQHF.

The table lists this clone with a few counts. The chain carries TRBV12-3 or TRBV12-4 and TRBJ1-1; D is undetermined. The germline V and J ends were trimmed by 5 bases and 5 bases, with 9 bases remaining between them. The CDR3 length is 12 residues. The CDR3 reads CASSLEMTEAFF. In nucleotides, the CDR3 is TGTGCCAGCAGTCTGGAGATGACTGAAGCTTTCTTT.

This clone was seen a single time. The chain recombines TRBV9 with TRBJ2-5; D may be TRBD2 (5 bases). The CDR3 is 13 amino acids. V was clipped by 1 base and J by 3 bases, with 7 bases between them. The germline gives CDR1 SGDLS, CDR2 YYNGEE. Here the CDR3 DNA reads TGTGCCAGCAGCGTATGGGGAGAAGAGACCCAGTACTTC. It encodes CASSVWGEETQYF.

The chain has TRBV7-6 and TRBJ2-5; D gene uncertain. This CDR3 comprises 13 residues. CDR1 and CDR2 from the germline V gene are SGHVS and FNYEAQ. Trimming shortened V by 0 bases and J by 5 bases, and 7 bases separated the two germline ends. CDR3 amino acids: CASSLAYGETQYF. The CDR3 nucleotides read TGTGCCAGCAGCTTAGCCTACGGGGAGACCCAGTACTTC. Complete variable domain (other parts from reference TRBV7-6 and TRBJ2-5): GAGVSQSPRYKVTKRGQDVALRCDPISGHVSLYWYRQALGQGPEFLTYFNYEAQQDKSGLPNDRFSAERPEGSISTLTIQRTEQRDSAMYRCASSLAYGETQYFGPGTRLLVL.

The rearrangement joins TRBV18 to TRBJ2-6, with D perhaps TRBD2 (5 bases). Trimming shortened V by 6 bases and J by 4 bases, and 10 bases separated the two germline ends. CDR3 size: 14 residues. Germline V lookup: CDR1 KGHSH, CDR2 LQKENI. The CDR3 loop reads CASSHGKGANVLTF. CDR3 nucleotides: TGTGCCAGCTCCCACGGGAAAGGGGCCAACGTCCTGACTTTC. The variable domain in full, with the rest retrieved from reference TRBV18 and TRBJ2-6, is NAGVMQNPRHLVRRRGQEARLRCSPMKGHSHVYWYRQLPEEGLKFMVYLQKENIIDESGMPKERFSAEFPKEGPSILRIQQVVRGDSAAYFCASSHGKGANVLTFGAGSRLTVL.